These 27 T cell receptor beta chains were sequenced from one sample in a study of cytomegalovirus exposure and HLA in healthy donors. 13 Jbeta primers and 60 Vbeta primers were used for the PCR. Profiled with immunoSEQ multiplex PCR; TCRdb holds only in-frame clones, not every one. The repertoire includes roughly 100,000 clones, approximately 64% of them detected once, and more than 4.5% sits in the top ten. Sequencing was carried out using PBMCs. The receptors were gathered from a human donor in good health.

This sequence joins TRBV28 and TRBJ2-1; 8 nucleotides align to TRBD1. CDR3 size: 14 residues. Trimming took 5 bases from V and 5 from J; bases not matched to a gene: 5. Germline-derived CDR1 and CDR2 are MDHEN and SYDVKM. Here the CDR3 DNA reads TGTGCCAGCAGTGGCGGACAGGGCCACAATGAGCAGTTCTTC. It codes for CASSGGQGHNEQFF.

This chain joins TRBV7-9 and TRBJ2-3, with 12 nucleotides matching TRBD2. The CDR3 covers 16 residues. In germline, CDR1 is SEHNR, CDR2 FQNEAQ (reference sequence). V shed 5 bases, J shed 1 base, and the junction held 4 bases outside the gene matches. The DNA for the CDR3 is TGTGCCAGCAGCGACAGACTAGCGGGAGGCACAGATACGCAGTATTTT. Translating gives CASSDRLAGGTDTQYF.

The rearrangement uses TRBV27 and TRBJ2-1; 14 positions match TRBD2. Germline V gene data show CDR1 as MNHEY and CDR2 as SMNVEV (reference sequence). This CDR3 spans 16 amino acids. Trimming cost V 5 bases and J 9 bases; bases outside gene matches: 9. The CDR3 protein is CASSPRGLAGVSEQFF. CDR3 sequence (DNA): TGTGCCAGCAGTCCTAGGGGACTAGCGGGAGTAAGTGAGCAGTTCTTC.

Only a few counts were recorded for this clone. The chain combines TRBV7-9 with TRBJ2-7; D perhaps matches TRBD1 (6 bases). This CDR3 spans 15 amino acids. V gave up 5 bases and J gave up 5 bases, with 19 bases separating them. Germline CDR1 SEHNR, CDR2 FQNEAQ (reference sequence). The CDR3 sequence is CASSTGGGYVHEQYF. CDR3 bases: TGTGCCAGCAGCACTGGGGGCGGTTATGTCCACGAGCAGTACTTC.

The genes are TRBV28 and TRBJ2-7; tentative D call: TRBD2 (5 bases). Per germline, CDR1 MDHEN and CDR2 SYDVKM. Deletions cut 6 bases from V and 1 base from J, with 22 bases between. This CDR3 has 17 residues. This CDR3 reads CASSLPSPGLLSYEQYF. DNA of the CDR3: TGTGCCAGCAGCCTTCCCTCGCCGGGGTTGCTATCCTACGAGCAGTACTTC.

This sequence joins TRBV19 and TRBJ1-2; D gene unclear. The V end lost 5 bases, the J end lost 2 bases, and 15 bases lay between the germline ends. CDR3 length: 15 amino acids. The germline gives CDR1 LNHDA, CDR2 SQIVND (reference sequence). The CDR3 protein is CASSAREGLNYGYTF. Here the CDR3 DNA reads TGTGCCAGTAGTGCTCGGGAGGGCCTCAACTATGGCTACACCTTC.

The chain couples TRBV27 to TRBJ2-2, with 8 bases identical to TRBD2. Per germline, CDR1 MNHEY and CDR2 SMNVEV (reference sequence). Losses at the gene ends were 2 bases for V and 1 base for J; bases not matched to a gene: 3. The CDR3 has 16 amino acids. The CDR3 DNA reads TGTGCCAGCAGTTTAGGAGCGGGAGAGAACACCGGGGAGCTGTTTTTT. This translates into CASSLGAGENTGELFF.

The chain combines TRBV19 with TRBJ2-7, with 8 bases that match TRBD1. The germline gives CDR1 LNHDA, CDR2 SQIVND (reference sequence). CDR3 length: 14 amino acids. The ends lost 2 bases at V and 3 bases at J; junction bases unmatched: 3. The chain's CDR3 is CASSITGGGYEQYF. CDR3 DNA sequence: TGTGCCAGTAGTATAACAGGGGGAGGCTACGAGCAGTACTTC.

The chain recombines TRBV7-9 with TRBJ2-1, with D possibly TRBD2 on 5 matching bases. Germline lookup yields CDR1 SEHNR and CDR2 FQNEAQ (reference sequence). Trimming took 5 bases from V and 5 from J, leaving 19 bases between them. The CDR3 runs to 16 residues. The DNA of the CDR3 is TGTGCCAGCAGCCTTCCCGGGCCACTCGGGGACAATGAGCAGTTCTTC. It translates to CASSLPGPLGDNEQFF.

This clone was recorded once. The J gene is TRBJ2-7, the V gene TRBV20-1, with a possible D match to TRBD1 (5 bases). This CDR3 region has 11 residues. The V gene lost 3 bases and the J gene lost 3 bases, with 6 bases spanning the gap. Germline CDR1 is DFQATT and CDR2 is SNEGSKA (reference sequence). CDR3 loop: CSARDNYEQYF. Here the CDR3 DNA reads TGCAGTGCTAGGGACAACTACGAGCAGTACTTC.

This clone came up a few times. The chain combines TRBV5-1 with TRBJ2-7; D remains ambiguous. Trimming took 0 bases from V and 0 from J, leaving 10 bases between them. CDR1 and CDR2 (germline): SGHRS, YFSETQ. The CDR3 is made up of 15 amino acids. The CDR3 DNA reads as TGCGCCAGCAGCTTGGGGGCAGCTACCTCCTACGAGCAGTACTTC. Encoded protein: CASSLGAATSYEQYF.

The rearrangement links TRBV6-5 to TRBJ1-1; D is uncertain. Looked up from germline, CDR1 is MNHEY and CDR2 is SVGAGI. The V end lost 0 bases, the J end lost 8 bases, and 10 bases lay between the germline ends. The length of the CDR3 is 13 residues. The DNA of the CDR3 is TGTGCCAGCAGTTACTCGAGGCAGTCAGAAGCTTTCTTT. Amino acid sequence: CASSYSRQSEAFF.

This clone was detected once. V gene TRBV2 combines with J gene TRBJ2-1, with TRBD2 identical over 9 bases. This CDR3 is 15 amino acids long. Germline CDR1 and CDR2: SNHLY and FYNNEI. The ends lost 7 bases at V and 8 bases at J; junction bases unmatched: 12. The CDR3 spells CASTRGVAGVDEQFF. CDR3 nucleotides: TGTGCCAGCACCAGGGGGGTAGCGGGAGTCGATGAGCAGTTCTTC.

The chain is built from TRBV7-8 and TRBJ2-7, with D maybe TRBD2 (7 bases). The germline CDR1 and CDR2 sequences are SGHVS and FQNEAQ. This CDR3 is built from 13 residues. V was pared by 4 bases and J by 5 bases, with 12 bases between. CDR3 sequence reads: CASSWGGRNEQYF. Here the CDR3 DNA reads TGTGCCAGCAGCTGGGGGGGGCGGAACGAGCAGTACTTC.

The chain has TRBV7-9 and TRBJ2-3; 9 nucleotides align to TRBD1. In germline, CDR1 is SEHNR, CDR2 FQNEAQ (reference sequence). V trimming: 4 bases; J trimming: 4 bases; junction bases outside the gene matches: 9. This CDR3 spans 16 amino acids. In DNA form, the CDR3 reads TGTGCCAGCAGCTCGACCCGGACAGGGGCCGCAGATACGCAGTATTTT. It translates to CASSSTRTGAADTQYF.

This clone was detected a few times. The V gene is TRBV5-5, the J gene TRBJ2-6; D is ambiguous. Germline V CDR1 and CDR2: SGHKS, YYEKEE (reference sequence). Trimming took off 0 bases at V and 0 bases at J, with 10 bases between the two ends. The CDR3 sequence is 17 residues long. The CDR3 sequence is CASSLGVSPSGANVLTF. DNA for the CDR3: TGTGCCAGCAGCTTGGGTGTTAGCCCCTCTGGGGCCAACGTCCTGACTTTC.

This clone was counted between two and nine times. Here the CDR3 reads CASSLPGTGPGELFF. CDR3 DNA: TGTGCCAGCAGCCTACCCGGGACAGGGCCCGGGGAGCTGTTTTTT. The rearrangement uses TRBV5-6 and TRBJ2-2; TRBD1 agrees at 9 bases. Germline lookup yields CDR1 SGHDT and CDR2 YYEEEE. With 4 bases clipped from V and 6 bases from J, the junction kept 7 bases outside the gene matches. CDR3 length equals 15 residues.

This clone was observed once. This chain joins TRBV10-3 and TRBJ2-5; TRBD2 matches 10 bases. The CDR3 loop spans 14 amino acids. Germline CDR1 and CDR2: ENHRY and SYGVKD. The V and J ends lost 10 bases and 3 bases, in that order; junction bases with no gene match: 8. CDR3 protein: CATRIGLAEETQYF. CDR3 coding DNA: TGTGCCACCCGGATTGGACTAGCGGAAGAGACCCAGTACTTC.

V is TRBV27 and J is TRBJ2-7, with 10 bases that match TRBD1. V was pared by 5 bases and J by 4 bases, with 11 bases of the junction left unmatched. The CDR3 consists of 16 residues. The V gene's germline CDR1 is MNHEY and CDR2 SMNVEV (reference sequence). CDR3 loop: CASSPAGTGVLYEQYF. Written as DNA, the CDR3 is TGTGCCAGCAGTCCGGCTGGGACAGGGGTGTTGTACGAGCAGTACTTC.

The CDR3 sequence is CASSIRGDTLYEQYF. As DNA, the CDR3 is TGTGCCAGTAGTATCAGAGGGGACACCCTCTACGAGCAGTACTTC. The chain is built from TRBV19 and TRBJ2-7, with D possibly matching TRBD1 (6 bases). Trimming removed 3 bases at V and 3 bases at J, with 15 bases between. This CDR3 has 15 residues. CDR1 and CDR2 from the germline V gene are LNHDA and SQIVND (reference sequence). Full variable domain (remainder filled in from reference TRBV19 and TRBJ2-7): DGGITQSPKYLFRKEGQNVTLSCEQNLNHDAMYWYRQDPGQGLRLIYYSQIVNDFQKGDIAEGYSVSREKKESFPLTVTSAQKNPTAFYLCASSIRGDTLYEQYFGPGTRLTVT.

This chain connects TRBV29-1 to TRBJ2-3, with TRBD2 matching 13 bases. J lost 2 bases, V lost 7 bases, and 6 bases had no gene match. This CDR3 comprises 15 residues. Germline-derived CDR1 and CDR2 are SQVTM and ANQGSEA. The CDR3: CSGTGTSGVTDTQYF. The DNA of the CDR3 is TGCAGCGGTACCGGGACTAGCGGGGTCACAGATACGCAGTATTTT.

V and J are TRBV4-2 and TRBJ2-1, with 9 bases identical to TRBD2. Trimming removed 3 bases from V and 6 bases from J; junction bases left unmatched: 9. The CDR3 extends over 16 amino acids. Per germline, CDR1 LGHNA and CDR2 YNFKEQ. CDR3 protein: CASSQGTSWGGNEQFF. CDR3 DNA: TGTGCCAGCAGCCAGGGGACTAGCTGGGGAGGCAATGAGCAGTTCTTC.

The chain uses TRBV9 and TRBJ2-3; TRBD1 agrees at 9 bases. Germline CDR1 is SGDLS and CDR2 is YYNGEE. The CDR3 is made up of 17 amino acids. Unmatched junction bases numbered 10, after V lost 3 bases and J lost 2 bases. CDR3 in DNA: TGTGCCAGCAGCGCCACACGGGGGACAGGGTACACAGATACGCAGTATTTT. Translation: CASSATRGTGYTDTQYF.

V gene TRBV29-1 combines with J gene TRBJ2-1, with D possibly matching TRBD2 (5 bases). Germline CDR1 is SQVTM and CDR2 is ANQGSEA. V gave up 6 bases and J gave up 7 bases, with 25 bases separating them. The CDR3 is made up of 16 amino acids. The CDR3 coding sequence is TGCAGCGTCGCCCCGGGAATGGGCTGGGCCGGTAATGAGCAGTTCTTC. Protein sequence: CSVAPGMGWAGNEQFF.

The chain combines TRBV5-1 with TRBJ2-5; 11 bases agree with TRBD2. V was clipped by 0 bases and J by 2 bases; unmatched bases: 6. CDR1 and CDR2 from the germline V gene are SGHRS and YFSETQ. This CDR3 has 17 amino acids. CDR3 in DNA: TGCGCCAGCAGCTTGGCGGGACTAGCGGCGGGGCAAGAGACCCAGTACTTC. Translating it yields CASSLAGLAAGQETQYF.

This clone was picked up a small number of times. This sequence joins TRBV10-3 and TRBJ2-5, with D perhaps TRBD2 (7 bases). The ends were cut back, 4 bases at V and 1 base at J, with 10 bases in the middle. This CDR3 comprises 14 residues. CDR1 and CDR2 from the germline V gene are ENHRY and SYGVKD. CDR3 protein: CAISVGGPQETQYF. CDR3 in DNA: TGTGCCATCAGTGTGGGGGGGCCCCAAGAGACCCAGTACTTC.

The chain carries TRBV29-1 and TRBJ2-5; D possibly corresponds to TRBD2 (6 bases). Trimming took off 0 bases at V and 9 bases at J, with 23 bases between the two ends. Germline V gene lookup returns CDR1 SQVTM and CDR2 ANQGSEA. This CDR3 spans 16 amino acids. This chain's CDR3 is CSVEDRGRAVGGAQYF. The CDR3 region has the DNA TGCAGCGTTGAAGATCGAGGTAGAGCCGTAGGAGGGGCCCAGTACTTC.